This T cell receptor beta chain was obtained from a study of blood T cell repertoires in COVID-19. The wider study: Both acute and convalescent COVID-19 samples were obtained from the United States, Italy and Spain. In each case, the material was cDNA or gDNA derived from T cells, B-cell-depleted T cells, or PBMCs.

The CDR3 runs 11 residues. Germline CDR1 is SEHNR and CDR2 is FQNEAQ (reference sequence). In the original workflow: Nucleated cell counts were estimated from reference gene primer amplification. This table comes from immunoSEQ multiplex PCR, and its TCRdb copy is limited to in-frame clones, with some not included. The DNA was the basis for D and trimming; V, J and clone size are from that table. This table holds around 200,000 clones, 83% found once. Sequencing was carried out using peripheral blood. This receptor was obtained from a middle-aged woman with active or convalescent COVID-19. The chain recombines TRBV7-9 with TRBJ1-4; D remains ambiguous. The CDR3 coding sequence is TGTGGAGGGCAGGATAATGAAAAACTGTTTTTT. Encoded protein: CGGQDNEKLFF.